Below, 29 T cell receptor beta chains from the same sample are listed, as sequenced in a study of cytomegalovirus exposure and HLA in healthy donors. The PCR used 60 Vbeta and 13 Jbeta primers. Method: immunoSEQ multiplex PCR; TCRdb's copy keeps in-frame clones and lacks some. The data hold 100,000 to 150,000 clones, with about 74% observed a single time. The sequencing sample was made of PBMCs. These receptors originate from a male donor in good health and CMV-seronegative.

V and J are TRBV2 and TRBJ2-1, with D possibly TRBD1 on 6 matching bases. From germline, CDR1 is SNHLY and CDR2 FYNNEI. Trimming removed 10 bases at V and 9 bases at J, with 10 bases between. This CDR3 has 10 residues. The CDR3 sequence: CATRGREQFF. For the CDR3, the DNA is TGTGCCACCAGGGGCCGTGAGCAGTTCTTC.

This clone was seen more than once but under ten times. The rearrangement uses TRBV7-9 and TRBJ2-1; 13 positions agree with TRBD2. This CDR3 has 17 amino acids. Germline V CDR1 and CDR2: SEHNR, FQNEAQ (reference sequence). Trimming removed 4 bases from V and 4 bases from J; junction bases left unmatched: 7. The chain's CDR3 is CASSSGLAGAFYNEQFF. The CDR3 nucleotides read TGTGCCAGCAGCTCCGGACTAGCGGGGGCCTTTTACAATGAGCAGTTCTTC.

CDR3 nucleotide sequence: TGTGCCAGCAGTGCGGGACTAGCGGGAGGTTACGAGCAGTACTTC. Its translation: CASSAGLAGGYEQYF. V and J are TRBV27 and TRBJ2-7; 15 bases line up with TRBD2. From germline, CDR1 is MNHEY and CDR2 SMNVEV (reference sequence). Trimming at V came to 5 bases and at J to 4 bases, leaving 3 bases not matched to a gene. This CDR3 is 15 amino acids long.

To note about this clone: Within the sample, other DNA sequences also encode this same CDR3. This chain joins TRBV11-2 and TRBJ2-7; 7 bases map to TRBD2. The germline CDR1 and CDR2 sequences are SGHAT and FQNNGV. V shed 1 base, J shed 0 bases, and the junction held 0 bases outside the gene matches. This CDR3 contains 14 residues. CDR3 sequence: CASSLGGGSYEQYF. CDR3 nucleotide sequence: TGTGCCAGCAGCTTAGGCGGGGGCTCCTACGAGCAGTACTTC.

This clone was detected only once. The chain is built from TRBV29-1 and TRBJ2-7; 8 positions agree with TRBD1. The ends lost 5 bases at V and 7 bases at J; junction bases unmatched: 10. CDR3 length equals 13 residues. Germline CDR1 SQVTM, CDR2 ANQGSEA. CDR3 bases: TGCAGCGTTTCAGACAGGGGAGCACATGAGCAGTACTTC. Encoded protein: CSVSDRGAHEQYF.

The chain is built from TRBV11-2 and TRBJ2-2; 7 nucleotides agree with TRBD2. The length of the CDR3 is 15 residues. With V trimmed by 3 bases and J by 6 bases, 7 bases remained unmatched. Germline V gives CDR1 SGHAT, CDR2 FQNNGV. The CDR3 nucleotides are TGTGCCAGCAGCTTGTACAGCGGGGATGCCGGGGAGCTGTTTTTT. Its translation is CASSLYSGDAGELFF.

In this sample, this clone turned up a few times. In DNA form, the CDR3 reads TGTGCCACCACCCCAGACGGCACGACTACTTACGAGCAGTACTTC. It codes for CATTPDGTTTYEQYF. This chain links TRBV10-3 with TRBJ2-7; the D gene is possibly TRBD2 (5 bases). V lost 10 bases, J lost 4 bases, and 23 bases lay in between. The CDR3 runs to 15 residues. Germline CDR1 ENHRY, CDR2 SYGVKD.

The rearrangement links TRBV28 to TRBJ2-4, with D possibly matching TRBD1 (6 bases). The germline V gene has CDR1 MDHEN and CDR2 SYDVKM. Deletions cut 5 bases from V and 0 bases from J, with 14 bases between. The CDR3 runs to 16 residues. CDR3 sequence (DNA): TGTGCCAGCAGTACGAACAGGGAACTAGCCAAAAACATTCAGTACTTC. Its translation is CASSTNRELAKNIQYF.

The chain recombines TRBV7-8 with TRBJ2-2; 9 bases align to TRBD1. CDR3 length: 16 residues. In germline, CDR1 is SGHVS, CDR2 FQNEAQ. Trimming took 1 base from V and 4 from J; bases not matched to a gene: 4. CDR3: CASSLVRDRATGELFF. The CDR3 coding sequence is TGTGCCAGCAGCTTAGTCCGGGACAGGGCCACCGGGGAGCTGTTTTTT.

Here the CDR3 DNA reads TGTGCCAGCAGCTTAGAGGGCAGGGTTAGCACAGATACGCAGTATTTT. Protein product: CASSLEGRVSTDTQYF. This chain joins TRBV7-9 and TRBJ2-3; D might be TRBD1 (5 bases). Trimming cost V 1 base and J 0 bases, with 11 bases left between them. The CDR3 extends over 16 amino acids. CDR1 and CDR2 (germline): SEHNR, FQNEAQ (reference sequence). Using reference TRBV7-9 and TRBJ2-3 for the parts outside the CDR3, the full variable domain is DTGVSQNPRHKITKRGQNVTFRCDPISEHNRLYWYRQTLGQGPEFLTYFQNEAQLEKSRLLSDRFSAERPKGSFSTLEIQRTEQGDSAMYLCASSLEGRVSTDTQYFGPGTRLTVL.

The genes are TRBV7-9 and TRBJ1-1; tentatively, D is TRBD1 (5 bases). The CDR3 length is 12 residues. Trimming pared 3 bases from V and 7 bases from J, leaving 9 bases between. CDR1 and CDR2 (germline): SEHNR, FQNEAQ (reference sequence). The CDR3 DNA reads TGTGCCAGCAGCTTGAAGGGGATTGAAGCTTTCTTT. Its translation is CASSLKGIEAFF.

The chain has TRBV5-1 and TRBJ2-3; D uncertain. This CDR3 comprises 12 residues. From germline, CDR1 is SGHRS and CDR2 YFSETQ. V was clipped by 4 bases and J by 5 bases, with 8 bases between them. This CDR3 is CASSLSLDTQYF. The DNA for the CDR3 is TGCGCCAGCAGCCTTAGCTTAGATACGCAGTATTTT.

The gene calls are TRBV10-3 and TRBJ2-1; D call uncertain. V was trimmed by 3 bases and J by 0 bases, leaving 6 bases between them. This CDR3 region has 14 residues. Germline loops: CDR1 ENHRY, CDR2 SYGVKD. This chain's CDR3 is CAISDYSSYNEQFF. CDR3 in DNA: TGTGCCATCAGTGATTACAGCTCCTACAATGAGCAGTTCTTC.

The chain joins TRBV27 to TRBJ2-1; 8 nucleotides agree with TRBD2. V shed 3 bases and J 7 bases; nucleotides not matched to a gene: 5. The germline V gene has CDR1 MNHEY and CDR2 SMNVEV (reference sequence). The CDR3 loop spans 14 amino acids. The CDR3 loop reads CASSFWTSTNEQFF. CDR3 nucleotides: TGTGCCAGCAGTTTTTGGACTAGCACAAATGAGCAGTTCTTC.

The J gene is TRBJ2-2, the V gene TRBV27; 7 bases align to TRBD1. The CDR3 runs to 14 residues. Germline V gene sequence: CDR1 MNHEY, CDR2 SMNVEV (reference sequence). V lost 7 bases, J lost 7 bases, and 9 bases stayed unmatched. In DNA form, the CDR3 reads TGTGCCAGCACCAGACAGGGTGCGGTCGGGGAGCTGTTTTTT. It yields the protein CASTRQGAVGELFF.

CDR3 loop: CASSHLLQNTGELFF. The CDR3 bases are TGCGCCAGCAGCCACCTTTTACAGAACACCGGGGAGCTGTTTTTT. The J gene is TRBJ2-2, the V gene TRBV4-1, with no clear D. Trimming took 3 bases from V and 1 from J, leaving 9 bases between them. This CDR3 contains 15 residues. Germline V gene lookup returns CDR1 MGHRA and CDR2 YSYEKL.

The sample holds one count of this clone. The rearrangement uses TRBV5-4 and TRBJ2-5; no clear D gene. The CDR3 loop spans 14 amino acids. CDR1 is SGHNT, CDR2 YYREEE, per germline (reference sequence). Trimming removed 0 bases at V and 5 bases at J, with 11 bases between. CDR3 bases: TGTGCCAGCAGCTTGGGAAGCTTGCGGGAGACCCAGTACTTC. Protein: CASSLGSLRETQYF.

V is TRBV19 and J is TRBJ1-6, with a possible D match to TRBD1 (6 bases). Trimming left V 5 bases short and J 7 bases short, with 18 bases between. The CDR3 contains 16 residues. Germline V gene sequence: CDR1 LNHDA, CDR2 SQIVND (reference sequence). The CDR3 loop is CASSPLTGTLNSPLHF. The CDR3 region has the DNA TGTGCCAGTAGTCCCCTTACAGGGACCCTAAATTCACCCCTCCACTTT.

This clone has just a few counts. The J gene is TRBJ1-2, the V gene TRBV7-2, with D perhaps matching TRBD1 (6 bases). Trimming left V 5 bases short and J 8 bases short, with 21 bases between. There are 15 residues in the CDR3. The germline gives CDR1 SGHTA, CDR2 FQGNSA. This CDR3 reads CASSPTGGPTGGYTF. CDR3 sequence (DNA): TGTGCCAGCAGCCCCACCGGGGGGCCTACGGGAGGCTACACCTTC.

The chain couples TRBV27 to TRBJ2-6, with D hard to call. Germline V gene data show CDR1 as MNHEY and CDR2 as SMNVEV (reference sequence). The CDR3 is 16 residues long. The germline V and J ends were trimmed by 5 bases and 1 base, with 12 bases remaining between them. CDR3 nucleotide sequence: TGTGCCAGCAGTCCCATCCACAGTTCTGGGGCCAACGTCCTGACTTTC. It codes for CASSPIHSSGANVLTF.

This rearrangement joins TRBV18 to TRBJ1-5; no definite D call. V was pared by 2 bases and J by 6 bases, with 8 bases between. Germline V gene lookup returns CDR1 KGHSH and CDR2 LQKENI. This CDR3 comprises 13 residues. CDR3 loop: CASSPNLGQPQHF. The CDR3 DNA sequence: TGTGCCAGCTCACCAAACCTAGGTCAGCCCCAGCATTTT.

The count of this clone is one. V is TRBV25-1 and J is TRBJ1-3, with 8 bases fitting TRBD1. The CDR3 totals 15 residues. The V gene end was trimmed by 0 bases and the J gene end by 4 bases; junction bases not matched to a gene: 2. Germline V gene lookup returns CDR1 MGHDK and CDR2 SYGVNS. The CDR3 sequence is CASSEYRTGGNTIYF. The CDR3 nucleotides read TGTGCCAGCAGTGAATATCGGACAGGGGGAAACACCATATATTTT.

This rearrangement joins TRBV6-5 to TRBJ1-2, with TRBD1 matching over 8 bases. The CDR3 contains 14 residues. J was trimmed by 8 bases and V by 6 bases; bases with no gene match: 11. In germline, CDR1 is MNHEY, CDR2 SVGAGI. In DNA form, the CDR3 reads TGTGCCAGCAGCGAGTCCTGGACAGGGTACGGCTACACCTTC. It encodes CASSESWTGYGYTF.

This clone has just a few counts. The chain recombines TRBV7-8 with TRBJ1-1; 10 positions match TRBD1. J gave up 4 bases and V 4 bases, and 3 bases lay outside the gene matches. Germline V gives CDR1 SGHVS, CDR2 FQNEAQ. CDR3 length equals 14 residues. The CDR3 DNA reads TGTGCCAGCAGCTCGGACAGGGGGAGCACTGAAGCTTTCTTT. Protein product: CASSSDRGSTEAFF.

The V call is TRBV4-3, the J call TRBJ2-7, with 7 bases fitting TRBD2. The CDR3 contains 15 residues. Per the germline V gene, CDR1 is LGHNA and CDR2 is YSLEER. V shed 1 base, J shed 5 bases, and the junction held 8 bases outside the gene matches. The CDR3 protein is CASSQGRTRGHEQYF. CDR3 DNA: TGCGCCAGCAGCCAAGGCCGGACTAGAGGCCACGAGCAGTACTTC.

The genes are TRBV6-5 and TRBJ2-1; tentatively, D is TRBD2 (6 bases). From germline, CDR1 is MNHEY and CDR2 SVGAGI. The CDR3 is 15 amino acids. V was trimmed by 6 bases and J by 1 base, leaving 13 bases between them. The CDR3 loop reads CASSSSVGSYNEQFF. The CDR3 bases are TGTGCCAGCAGCTCTAGCGTTGGGTCCTACAATGAGCAGTTCTTC.

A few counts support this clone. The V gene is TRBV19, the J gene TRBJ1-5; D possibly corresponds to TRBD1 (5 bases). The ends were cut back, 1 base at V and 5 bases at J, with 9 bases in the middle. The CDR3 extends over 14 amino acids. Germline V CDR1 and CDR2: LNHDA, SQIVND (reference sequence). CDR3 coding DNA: TGTGCCAGTAGTATAGGCCAGGGTCATCAGCCCCAGCATTTT. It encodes CASSIGQGHQPQHF.

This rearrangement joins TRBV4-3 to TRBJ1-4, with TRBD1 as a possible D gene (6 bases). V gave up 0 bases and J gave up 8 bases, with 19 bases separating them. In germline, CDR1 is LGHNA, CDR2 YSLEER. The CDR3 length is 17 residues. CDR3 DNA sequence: TGCGCCAGCAGCCAAGAGGGATTGGGACAAGGGGGAGAAAAACTGTTTTTT. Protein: CASSQEGLGQGGEKLFF.

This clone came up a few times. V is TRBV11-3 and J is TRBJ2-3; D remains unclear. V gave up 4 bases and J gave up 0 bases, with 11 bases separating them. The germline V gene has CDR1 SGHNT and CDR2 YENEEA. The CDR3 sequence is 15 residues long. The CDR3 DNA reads TGTGCCAGCAGCTCGACCGGCGGTAGCACAGATACGCAGTATTTT. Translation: CASSSTGGSTDTQYF.